The 5 T cell receptor beta chains reported below all come from one sample, sequenced in a study of cytomegalovirus exposure and HLA in healthy donors. 13 Jbeta primers and 60 Vbeta primers were used for the PCR. Data came from immunoSEQ multiplex PCR; TCRdb stores just in-frame clones and leaves some out. The sample contains some 150,000 clones, about four fifths of which appear only once. Sequencing used PBMCs. Receptors were obtained from a man under 40 in good health and CMV-seronegative.

The V call is TRBV10-3, the J call TRBJ1-2, with 8 nucleotides matching TRBD1. From germline, CDR1 is ENHRY and CDR2 SYGVKD. The CDR3 sequence is 12 residues long. V lost 11 bases and J lost 7; bases outside the gene matches: 9. The CDR3 region is CAGAGGAGGYTF. For the CDR3, the DNA is TGTGCCGGGGCAGGGGGCGCCGGTGGCTACACCTTC.

The rearrangement uses TRBV7-6 and TRBJ1-6; D uncertain. This CDR3 has 16 residues. Germline lookup yields CDR1 SGHVS and CDR2 FNYEAQ. The V end was cut by 5 bases, the J end by 0 bases, with 11 bases between. CDR3 bases: TGTGCCAGCAGCCCATTCGTTAGCTCCTATAATTCACCCCTCCACTTT. Its translation: CASSPFVSSYNSPLHF.

V is TRBV28 and J is TRBJ2-1; maybe TRBD2 (6 bases). Trimming left V 2 bases short and J 7 bases short, with 12 bases between. Germline CDR1 MDHEN, CDR2 SYDVKM. CDR3 length equals 14 residues. As DNA, the CDR3 is TGTGCCAGCAGTTTACTAGCGACGGGGAATGAGCAGTTCTTC. Translation gives CASSLLATGNEQFF.

The CDR3 here is CASIRSQGPTQPQHF. The CDR3 DNA sequence: TGTGCCAGTATAAGGTCACAGGGACCGACTCAGCCCCAGCATTTT. V is TRBV19 and J is TRBJ1-5, with D maybe TRBD1 (6 bases). Trimming cost V 7 bases and J 6 bases, with 19 bases left between them. This CDR3 is built from 15 residues. From germline, CDR1 is LNHDA and CDR2 SQIVND (reference sequence).

This clone occurred once. The V and J genes are TRBV7-2 and TRBJ1-2; perhaps TRBD1 as D (5 bases). The V gene's germline CDR1 is SGHTA and CDR2 FQGNSA. V was shortened by 3 bases and J by 1 base, with 9 bases between the two germline ends. This CDR3 contains 14 residues. The CDR3 is CASSFRQSNYGYTF. The CDR3 DNA sequence: TGTGCCAGCAGCTTTCGACAGAGTAACTATGGCTACACCTTC.